These 30 T cell receptor beta chains were all obtained from the same sample, sequenced in a study of beta chain features in type 1 diabetes. Sequencing targeted expressed TCRB transcripts, as all isolated RNA had been reverse transcribed. Libraries were prepared by immunoSEQ multiplex PCR; TCRdb keeps only in-frame clonotypes and omits some of them. Of 810,000 or so clones listed, 15% to 20% are singletons. Sequencing used naive CD4+ T cells from blood. The origin of the receptors is a woman in her late teens or twenties in good health.

The rearrangement links TRBV28 to TRBJ2-3, with 8 nucleotides matching TRBD1. Looked up from germline, CDR1 is MDHEN and CDR2 is SYDVKM. This CDR3 has 16 amino acids. After removal of 4 bases from V and 3 bases from J, the junction contained 9 bases not matched to a gene. DNA for the CDR3: TGTGCCAGCAGTTCGTATACCGGGACAGGTACAGATACGCAGTATTTT. Its translation: CASSSYTGTGTDTQYF.

The chain is built from TRBV6-5 and TRBJ2-7; unclear D gene. This CDR3 region has 13 residues. Trimming left V 3 bases short and J 3 bases short, with 9 bases between. Germline CDR1 reads MNHEY; CDR2 reads SVGAGI. CDR3 residues: CASSYLKGYEQYF. CDR3 DNA sequence: TGTGCCAGCAGTTATCTCAAAGGCTACGAGCAGTACTTC.

The sample holds a few counts of this clone. The V call is TRBV7-8, the J call TRBJ2-1, with 8 bases identical to TRBD2. The V segment lost 6 bases and the J segment 6 bases; nucleotides outside the gene matches: 7. The CDR3 covers 14 residues. Germline CDR1 is SGHVS and CDR2 is FQNEAQ. CDR3 DNA sequence: TGTGCCAGCAGGTTATTAGCGGGGTCCAATGAGCAGTTCTTC. As protein: CASRLLAGSNEQFF.

This clone has a handful of counts. CDR3 nucleotides: TGTGCCAGCAGAGAATTAGCAGATACGCAGTATTTT. Its translation is CASRELADTQYF. The rearrangement joins TRBV28 to TRBJ2-3; the D is unclear. CDR3 length: 12 amino acids. V was cut by 6 bases and J by 4 bases, with 8 bases left in between. CDR1 is MDHEN and CDR2 is SYDVKM in the germline V gene.

This clone was detected a few times. V and J are TRBV5-1 and TRBJ2-1, with 11 bases that match TRBD2. The J segment lost 4 bases and the V segment lost 8 bases, leaving 8 bases of the junction unmatched. CDR3 size: 15 residues. Per the germline V gene, CDR1 is SGHRS and CDR2 is YFSETQ. The CDR3 sequence is CASRGTSGGYNEQFF. CDR3 nucleotides: TGCGCCAGTAGAGGGACTAGCGGAGGTTACAATGAGCAGTTCTTC.

With regard to this clone: The sample holds other DNA sequences that translate to the same CDR3. The genes are TRBV7-3 and TRBJ2-7; 9 nucleotides match TRBD1. The CDR3 extends over 13 amino acids. Trimming at V came to 5 bases and at J to 4 bases, leaving 3 bases not matched to a gene. The germline CDR1 and CDR2 sequences are SGHTA and FQGTGA. In DNA, the CDR3 is TGTGCCAGCAGCCCTGGACAGGGGTACGAGCAGTACTTC. Amino acid sequence: CASSPGQGYEQYF.

J is TRBJ2-3 and V is TRBV29-1, with 9 bases lining up with TRBD2. The V gene end was trimmed by 7 bases and the J gene end by 3 bases; junction bases not matched to a gene: 8. The length of the CDR3 is 14 residues. Germline CDR1 and CDR2: SQVTM and ANQGSEA. Here the CDR3 DNA reads TGCAGCGCCGCCTGGACTAGCGTGACAGATACGCAGTATTTT. Protein product: CSAAWTSVTDTQYF.

This clone was seen a handful of times. V and J are TRBV11-2 and TRBJ2-1; D gene ambiguous. Trimming pared 3 bases from V and 1 base from J, leaving 10 bases between. The CDR3 runs 15 residues. Germline V lookup: CDR1 SGHAT, CDR2 FQNNGV. The CDR3 DNA reads as TGTGCCAGCAGCTTCGGCACTGCATCCTACAATGAGCAGTTCTTC. Translation: CASSFGTASYNEQFF.

This clone was found a few times. The chain uses TRBV19 and TRBJ1-2; 9 bases are a match to TRBD1. Trimming took 8 bases from V and 7 from J; bases not matched to a gene: 8. Germline loops: CDR1 LNHDA, CDR2 SQIVND (reference sequence). The CDR3 loop spans 13 amino acids. This CDR3 reads CASSGQGVRGYTF. The CDR3 region has the DNA TGTGCCAGTTCGGGACAGGGTGTTCGTGGCTACACCTTC.

This clone was seen a single time. This chain links TRBV4-3 with TRBJ1-5; TRBD1 is a possible D gene (6 bases). V lost 1 base and J lost 3, with 10 bases in between. Looked up from germline, CDR1 is LGHNA and CDR2 is YSLEER. This CDR3 region has 15 residues. The CDR3 loop reads CASSQVAGDNQPQHF. The CDR3 DNA reads as TGCGCCAGCAGCCAAGTCGCAGGGGACAATCAGCCCCAGCATTTT.

The rearrangement uses TRBV27 and TRBJ2-7; D remains ambiguous. Trimming left V 5 bases short and J 4 bases short, with 21 bases between. The CDR3 contains 16 residues. Germline V gene lookup returns CDR1 MNHEY and CDR2 SMNVEV (reference sequence). CDR3 in amino acids: CASSPWSTRSLYEQYF. The DNA for the CDR3 is TGTGCCAGCAGTCCATGGAGTACCAGATCACTTTACGAGCAGTACTTC.

The chain couples TRBV28 to TRBJ2-3; a weak D match, TRBD2 (5 bases). The CDR3 runs 14 residues. V was clipped by 6 bases and J by 7 bases, with 17 bases between them. Germline V gene sequence: CDR1 MDHEN, CDR2 SYDVKM. The DNA for the CDR3 is TGTGCCAGCAGCGCACCCTTCCGGGAAAATACGCAGTATTTT. Protein sequence: CASSAPFRENTQYF.

The rearrangement joins TRBV5-1 to TRBJ2-5; 14 nucleotides agree with TRBD2. Germline CDR1 is SGHRS and CDR2 is YFSETQ. This CDR3 is built from 16 residues. Trimming removed 4 bases from V and 5 bases from J; junction bases left unmatched: 7. CDR3 region: CASSATSGRAGETQYF. CDR3 DNA: TGCGCCAGCAGCGCGACTAGCGGGAGGGCCGGGGAGACCCAGTACTTC.

The chain carries TRBV19 and TRBJ1-1; D remains unclear. Per the germline V gene, CDR1 is LNHDA and CDR2 is SQIVND (reference sequence). The CDR3 contains 14 residues. V was pared by 3 bases and J by 11 bases, with 19 bases between. The CDR3 loop reads CASSIWEDRGGAFF. The CDR3 DNA is TGTGCCAGTAGTATCTGGGAGGACCGGGGAGGGGCTTTCTTT.

The sample holds a few counts of this clone. The chain employs TRBV7-3 and TRBJ2-1; D not resolved. The V gene's germline CDR1 is SGHTA and CDR2 FQGTGA. This CDR3 region has 13 residues. V lost 2 bases to trimming and J lost 5 bases, with 7 bases between them. CDR3 sequence reads: CASSLRQDNEQFF. The CDR3 bases are TGTGCCAGCAGCTTACGGCAGGACAATGAGCAGTTCTTC. Variable domain in full (rest from reference TRBV7-3 and TRBJ2-1): GAGVSQTPSNKVTEKGKYVELRCDPISGHTALYWYRQSLGQGPEFLIYFQGTGAADDSGLPNDRFFAVRPEGSVSTLKIQRTERGDSAVYLCASSLRQDNEQFFGPGTRLTVL.

The chain joins TRBV12-5 to TRBJ1-2; D is unclear. V was clipped by 9 bases and J by 4 bases, with 24 bases between them. Germline CDR1 is LGHNT and CDR2 is FRNRAP. CDR3 length: 16 amino acids. DNA of the CDR3: TGTGCTAGCGCGGTATCCGGGCCGATATTACTCTATGGCTACACCTTC. The encoded protein is CASAVSGPILLYGYTF.

The genes are TRBV29-1 and TRBJ2-3; D call uncertain. The V end was cut by 1 base, the J end by 4 bases, with 9 bases between. Germline V gene lookup returns CDR1 SQVTM and CDR2 ANQGSEA. The CDR3 is made up of 13 amino acids. The CDR3 nucleotides read TGCAGCGTTGAAGCGAGGCTTGCAGATACGCAGTATTTT. Its translation is CSVEARLADTQYF.

This clone has a handful of counts. Other nucleotide sequences in the sample specify the same CDR3. The chain has TRBV28 and TRBJ2-3; D unclear. Trimming took 6 bases from V and 0 from J, leaving 4 bases between them. The CDR3 is made up of 12 amino acids. Germline values: CDR1 MDHEN, CDR2 SYDVKM. The CDR3 loop reads CASSGSTDTQYF. The CDR3, as DNA: TGTGCCAGCAGCGGGAGCACAGATACGCAGTATTTT.

This clone appeared a few times. The chain recombines TRBV29-1 with TRBJ1-1; D unclear. CDR3 length: 12 amino acids. CDR1 and CDR2 from the germline V gene are SQVTM and ANQGSEA. V was clipped by 2 bases and J by 7 bases, with 11 bases between them. DNA of the CDR3: TGCAGCGTTGAACCCACCCTGGGTGAAGCTTTCTTT. Translated, it gives CSVEPTLGEAFF. The entire variable domain, with the rest obtained from reference TRBV29-1 and TRBJ1-1, is as follows: SAVISQKPSRDICQRGTSLTIQCQVDSQVTMMFWYRQQPGQSLTLIATANQGSEATYESGFVIDKFPISRPNLTFSTLTVSNMSPEDSSIYLCSVEPTLGEAFFGQGTRLTVV.

The chain recombines TRBV28 with TRBJ1-1; D is unclear. This CDR3 comprises 14 residues. The V end was cut by 10 bases, the J end by 5 bases, with 20 bases between. Germline loops: CDR1 MDHEN, CDR2 SYDVKM. The CDR3 is CATQLAGILTEAFF. The DNA for the CDR3 is TGTGCCACCCAGCTAGCGGGGATTTTAACTGAAGCTTTCTTT.

This clone was counted between two and nine times. The CDR3 region has the DNA TGTGCCAGCAGTTTACGCGCTAGCGGGACGGGTGAGCAGTTCTTC. It is translated as CASSLRASGTGEQFF. The chain uses TRBV27 and TRBJ2-1; 9 positions agree with TRBD2. CDR1 is MNHEY and CDR2 is SMNVEV in the germline V gene (reference sequence). V shed 2 bases and J 9 bases; nucleotides not matched to a gene: 8. This CDR3 is built from 15 residues.

As for this clone: The sample carries other DNA sequences with the same CDR3. The rearrangement links TRBV15 to TRBJ1-5; no firm D call. Trimming removed 6 bases at V and 0 bases at J, with 9 bases between. The CDR3 length is 14 residues. Germline CDR1 is LNHNV and CDR2 is YYDKDF (reference sequence). The CDR3 bases are TGTGCCACCAGTTCAGATTATAGCAATCAGCCCCAGCATTTT. It is translated as CATSSDYSNQPQHF. Supplemented by reference TRBV15 and TRBJ1-5, the full variable domain reads DAMVIQNPRYQVTQFGKPVTLSCSQTLNHNVMYWYQQKSSQAPKLLFHYYDKDFNNEADTPDNFQSRRPNTSFCFLDIRSPGLGDTAMYLCATSSDYSNQPQHFGDGTRLSIL.

The table lists this clone with a few counts. The rearrangement links TRBV19 to TRBJ1-5; D may be TRBD1 (6 bases). Germline values: CDR1 LNHDA, CDR2 SQIVND (reference sequence). The length of the CDR3 is 16 residues. V gave up 8 bases and J gave up 4 bases, with 21 bases separating them. DNA for the CDR3: TGTGCCAGTCAAAAGGCGGGCAGGGGTTTTAATCAGCCCCAGCATTTT. It codes for CASQKAGRGFNQPQHF.

Details on this clone: The junction and the germline gene differ at one end; a read error may be behind it. This chain links TRBV7-9 with TRBJ2-3, with a tentative D call TRBD1 (5 bases). This CDR3 has 15 residues. Germline CDR1 is SEHNR and CDR2 is FQNEAQ (reference sequence). This CDR3 is CASSLGVSSTDTQYF. In DNA form, the CDR3 reads TGTGCCAGCAGTTTAGGGGTGTCAAGCACAGATACGCAGTATTTT.

This clone was picked up a small number of times. V gene TRBV7-2 combines with J gene TRBJ2-1, with D hard to call. CDR1 is SGHTA, CDR2 FQGNSA, per germline. Trimming shortened V by 1 base and J by 3 bases, and 10 bases separated the two germline ends. The CDR3 has 15 residues. CDR3 sequence reads: CASSLEGTFYNEQFF. DNA for the CDR3: TGTGCCAGCAGCTTAGAGGGTACTTTCTACAATGAGCAGTTCTTC.

This clone came up a few times. The genes are TRBV27 and TRBJ2-1; 7 positions match TRBD2. With V trimmed by 3 bases and J by 4 bases, 6 bases remained unmatched. Per germline, CDR1 MNHEY and CDR2 SMNVEV (reference sequence). The CDR3 runs 15 residues. CDR3 region: CASSFGLAVYNEQFF. DNA for the CDR3: TGTGCCAGCAGTTTCGGGCTAGCGGTGTACAATGAGCAGTTCTTC.

This clone was counted between two and nine times. The rearrangement joins TRBV5-6 to TRBJ2-7, with TRBD1 identical over 10 bases. The V and J ends lost 2 bases and 2 bases, in that order; junction bases with no gene match: 1. Germline V gene data show CDR1 as SGHDT and CDR2 as YYEEEE. This CDR3 is 14 amino acids long. The CDR3 DNA sequence: TGTGCCAGCAGCTTCGACAGGGGGCCCTACGAGCAGTACTTC. Translation: CASSFDRGPYEQYF.

The chain has TRBV7-9 and TRBJ2-3; 9 positions agree with TRBD2. V was pared by 10 bases and J by 7 bases, with 6 bases of the junction left unmatched. The CDR3 length is 12 residues. Germline V lookup: CDR1 SEHNR, CDR2 FQNEAQ (reference sequence). The CDR3 nucleotides are TGTGCCACCGGGACTAGCCCACATACGCAGTATTTT. The encoded protein is CATGTSPHTQYF.

V usage is TRBV7-9 and J usage is TRBJ2-2; D gene unclear. The ends were cut back, 11 bases at V and 6 bases at J, with 13 bases in the middle. The CDR3 runs 12 residues. Germline assignment: CDR1 SEHNR and CDR2 FQNEAQ (reference sequence). In DNA form, the CDR3 reads TGTGCCTTGCAGGTGATCTCCGGGGAGCTGTTTTTT. Translation gives CALQVISGELFF.

The chain joins TRBV2 to TRBJ2-5, with a weak D call TRBD1 (6 bases). Germline V gene sequence: CDR1 SNHLY, CDR2 FYNNEI. This CDR3 contains 13 residues. Trimming took 6 bases from V and 4 from J, leaving 12 bases between them. Here the CDR3 reads CASRYRVGETQYF. The CDR3 nucleotides are TGTGCCAGCAGGTACAGGGTGGGAGAGACCCAGTACTTC.